This entry features one TCR beta chain sequence. It has no known antigen specificity. It has no much larger one-base neighbor in the sample; base qualities were not kept. Each collaborating institution followed its own protocols to collect whole blood in K2EDTA tubes. For TCRbeta analysis, collaborators shipped samples as frozen whole blood, isolated PBMCs, or DNA extracted from either of those sample types. The data stem from a study of blood T cell repertoires in COVID-19 (dated by TCRdb to about 2020). Background on the whole study: Samples from collaborators originated in the United States, Italy and Spain and spanned both the acute and convalescent phases of COVID-19. The material from the prospective study consisted of cDNA or gDNA derived from T cells, B-cell-depleted T cells, or PBMCs. The dataset comprised deeply sampled blood TCRbeta repertoires from subjects exposed to, actively infected with, or recovered from COVID-19. A freely available public database, intended as a resource for researchers studying the immune response to SARS-CoV-2, is where the repertoires were released. Samples came from the ongoing ImmuneRACE study (first 160 participants) plus 1,254 subjects from 6 global collaborators. Nearly every sample came with metadata listing a de-identified subject ID, COVID-19 status, age in years and sex. Where available, HLA class I and class II types were taken from metadata supplied by the sample provider and were not determined by assay-based typing. The paper as a whole reports these results and caveats: The quantity of clinical and demographic metadata differed by source and by participant and was supplied without curation.

The germline V and J ends show losses of 8 bases and 2 bases respectively, and no gene match explains 11 bases of the junction. CDR1 and CDR2 are read off the germline V gene as SGHVS and FNYEAQ. The CDR3 runs 16 residues from the cysteine to the phenylalanine. Just the 48-base CDR3 DNA is kept, in frame starting at base 1. TCRbeta CDR3 regions were amplified from genomic DNA using the immunoSEQ Assay, a bias-controlled multiplex PCR. Turning to the authors' computational methods: Within the assay, amplification of reference gene primers was used to estimate how many nucleated cells each sample contained. To quantify the absolute abundance of each unique TCRbeta CDR3 rearrangement, sequence reads were collapsed and filtered. Productive Simpson clonality was computed per sample as the square root of Simpson's diversity index over productive rearrangements. TCRdb obtained this table from immuneACCESS and retained in-frame rearrangements with V and J assigned. These tables miss some clones; where compared with another copy, unresolved V genes account for less than half of the shortfall, and the remainder is unexplained. V and J calls and clone size follow that table, whereas D and trimming were derived from the DNA. The sample has some 120,000 clones on record, about 80% of them singletons. The top ten hold around 25% of the sample.

Sequenced input: peripheral blood. The chain couples TRBV7-6 to TRBJ2-1, and 8 bases in between align with TRBD2. The TCR was taken from a human donor in a cohort sampled during active COVID-19. Here the CDR3 is given as CASGDYRRGAYNEQFF. At the DNA level, the sequence is TGTGCCAGCGGAGATTACCGGCGGGGGGCCTACAATGAGCAGTTCTTC.